This TCR beta chain was recorded in a study of cytomegalovirus exposure and HLA in healthy donors. Overall study: The Caucasian-associated ancestry cluster contained 75% to 85% of the approximately 410 genotyped donors.

In its sample, this clone was seen a few times. Its antigen remains unknown. The PCR made use of 60 Vbeta and 13 Jbeta primers. The data were produced by immunoSEQ multiplex PCR, yet TCRdb's version contains in-frame clones alone and is incomplete. The sample holds around 120,000 clones, 80% seen once. Whole-study results and caveats: According to the study, around 160 TCR beta chains were cytomegalovirus-associated. Upon later analysis, HLA-associated TCR beta chains proved more clonally expanded than other, equally common chains.

This CDR3 has 15 amino acids. V was clipped by 3 bases and J by 6 bases; unmatched bases: 6. In germline, CDR1 is LNHDA, CDR2 SQIVND (reference sequence). The source is a man aged 25-45 years in good health and CMV-seronegative. The specimen was PBMCs. The chain recombines TRBV19 with TRBJ1-5; 9 bases are shared with TRBD1. CDR3 region: CASSMTGGLGQPQHF. The CDR3 DNA is TGTGCCAGTAGTATGACAGGGGGGTTAGGTCAGCCCCAGCATTTT.